The 31 T cell receptor beta chains below were found in one sample sequenced in a study of blood T cell repertoires in COVID-19. This table comes from immunoSEQ multiplex PCR, and its TCRdb copy is limited to in-frame clones, with some not included. The sample includes about 280,000 clones, approximately 85% of them seen just once. Sequenced: peripheral blood. All receptors come from a man in his forties or fifties with active or convalescent COVID-19.

This chain uses TRBV7-9 with TRBJ2-1; 7 nucleotides line up with TRBD1. The CDR3 is 16 residues long. The J segment lost 3 bases and the V segment lost 3 bases, leaving 8 bases of the junction unmatched. From germline, CDR1 is SEHNR and CDR2 FQNEAQ (reference sequence). The CDR3 spells CASSFPGRGLYNEQFF. CDR3 nucleotide sequence: TGTGCCAGCAGCTTCCCCGGAAGGGGGCTCTACAATGAGCAGTTCTTC.

This chain uses TRBV7-2 with TRBJ2-1; D is ambiguous. The germline V gene encodes CDR1 SGHTA and CDR2 FQGNSA. Trimming took 4 bases from V and 9 from J, leaving 13 bases between them. The CDR3 is 13 residues long. In DNA form, the CDR3 reads TGTGCCAGCAGCTCCGTTTCGGTCGGTGAGCAGTTCTTC. Residues: CASSSVSVGEQFF.

The J gene is TRBJ2-1, the V gene TRBV21-1; no DNA check was done on the table's D call, TRBD2. TRBV21-1 is described as a pseudogene. The CDR3 covers 19 residues. In DNA, the CDR3 is TGTGCCCGCTCCACCTTGTCCCCTATCCCTGCTGCCTCCTACAATGAGCAGTTCTTC. As protein: CARSTLSPIPAASYNEQFF.

This chain uses TRBV24-1 with TRBJ1-5, with D unresolved. CDR3 length: 14 residues. The V and J ends lost 3 bases and 9 bases respectively, with 14 bases between them. CDR1 is KGHDR, CDR2 SFDVKD, per germline. As DNA, the CDR3 is TGTGCCACCAGTGATCGACGGATAGCACGGCCCCAGCATTTT. Protein product: CATSDRRIARPQHF.

V and J are TRBV20-1 and TRBJ2-1; TRBD2 matches at 9 bases. The V gene's germline CDR1 is DFQATT and CDR2 SNEGSKA (reference sequence). V gave up 3 bases and J gave up 8 bases; unmatched junction bases: 8. The CDR3 length is 14 residues. CDR3: CSASYAGGPDEQFF. The CDR3 nucleotides read TGCAGTGCTAGTTACGCGGGAGGGCCCGATGAGCAGTTCTTC.

The chain is built from TRBV7-2 and TRBJ2-3; TRBD1 might be the D (5 bases). This CDR3 has 15 residues. In germline, CDR1 is SGHTA, CDR2 FQGNSA. The germline V and J ends were trimmed by 0 bases and 0 bases, with 7 bases remaining between them. The CDR3 loop is CASSLARESTDTQYF. The CDR3 DNA follows: TGTGCCAGCAGCTTAGCCAGGGAAAGCACAGATACGCAGTATTTT.

J is TRBJ1-2 and V is TRBV2; D is perhaps TRBD1 (5 bases). Looked up from germline, CDR1 is SNHLY and CDR2 is FYNNEI. The CDR3 is 13 residues long. Trimming cost V 7 bases and J 6 bases, with 15 bases left between them. CDR3 bases: TGTGCCAGCATCGAAGGGGTTCGGGATGGCTACACCTTC. Translated: CASIEGVRDGYTF.

The J gene is TRBJ2-7, the V gene TRBV10-3; D perhaps matches TRBD2 (5 bases). CDR3 length equals 14 residues. Trimming took off 8 bases at V and 1 base at J, with 15 bases between the two ends. Germline V gene sequence: CDR1 ENHRY, CDR2 SYGVKD. Here the CDR3 reads CAIGEYGGSYEQYF. The CDR3 DNA reads TGTGCCATCGGCGAATACGGCGGGTCCTACGAGCAGTACTTC.

The rearrangement uses TRBV5-6 and TRBJ2-1, with a tentative D call TRBD2 (6 bases). CDR3 length: 15 residues. In germline, CDR1 is SGHDT, CDR2 YYEEEE. V was clipped by 0 bases and J by 3 bases, with 10 bases between them. The CDR3: CASSLGRGNYNEQFF. The CDR3 nucleotides are TGTGCCAGCAGCTTGGGCCGGGGGAACTACAATGAGCAGTTCTTC.

The chain links TRBV10-2 to TRBJ2-7; D not resolved. The CDR3 loop spans 10 amino acids. The V gene's germline CDR1 is WSHSY and CDR2 SAAADI. With 2 bases removed from V and 9 bases from J, the gap between germline ends came to 5 bases. CDR3 sequence: CASSEGAQYF. DNA of the CDR3: TGCGCCAGCAGTGAGGGAGCGCAGTACTTC.

The CDR3 region is CAITSGRDNEQFF. CDR3 bases: TGTGCCATCACAAGCGGGAGGGACAATGAGCAGTTCTTC. This chain connects TRBV10-3 to TRBJ2-1, with 10 bases matching TRBD2. With V trimmed by 7 bases and J by 5 bases, 2 bases remained unmatched. Germline V gene data show CDR1 as ENHRY and CDR2 as SYGVKD. The CDR3 is 13 amino acids.

The chain couples TRBV4-1 to TRBJ2-7, with D possibly being TRBD2 (5 bases). Trimming pared 3 bases from V and 0 bases from J, leaving 15 bases between. CDR1 and CDR2 from the germline V gene are MGHRA and YSYEKL. This CDR3 spans 16 amino acids. The DNA for the CDR3 is TGCGCCAGCAGCCATACGGGCGGAGGATTCTCCTACGAGCAGTACTTC. Protein: CASSHTGGGFSYEQYF.

The chain recombines TRBV7-2 with TRBJ1-2, with D possibly matching TRBD1 (5 bases). The CDR3 is made up of 13 amino acids. The ends were cut back, 5 bases at V and 6 bases at J, with 13 bases in the middle. The germline V gene encodes CDR1 SGHTA and CDR2 FQGNSA. The CDR3 bases are TGTGCCAGCAGCCACGTGCGGGGCAATGGCTACACCTTC. Translating it yields CASSHVRGNGYTF.

The chain uses TRBV6-1 and TRBJ2-1; TRBD2 matches at 10 bases. This CDR3 contains 15 residues. Per germline, CDR1 MNHNS and CDR2 SASEGT. V gave up 3 bases and J gave up 5 bases; unmatched junction bases: 4. CDR3 nucleotides: TGTGCCAGCAGTGATGGGCTAGCGGGAGACAATGAGCAGTTCTTC. It is translated as CASSDGLAGDNEQFF.

The chain carries TRBV4-1 and TRBJ1-5; D uncertain. V lost 1 base, J lost 3 bases, and 7 bases lay in between. CDR3 length: 14 amino acids. Germline CDR1 is MGHRA and CDR2 is YSYEKL. CDR3 sequence reads: CASSQGRVNQPQHF. In nucleotides, the CDR3 is TGCGCCAGCAGCCAAGGTCGCGTCAATCAGCCCCAGCATTTT.

This clone was seen a single time. The chain carries TRBV28 and TRBJ1-1; TRBD1 is a possible D gene (6 bases). Germline V gene sequence: CDR1 MDHEN, CDR2 SYDVKM. Trimming cost V 2 bases and J 8 bases, with 15 bases left between them. The length of the CDR3 is 14 residues. The chain's CDR3 is CASSLKPGGREAFF. CDR3 bases: TGTGCCAGCAGTTTAAAGCCCGGGGGGCGGGAAGCTTTCTTT.

On this clone: At one end the junction does not follow the germline gene, possibly because of a read error. This specimen includes other DNA sequences encoding the same CDR3. The CDR3 DNA follows: TGTGCCAGCAGTTCCCACTCAGGGGGCTACCAGCCTCAGCATTTT. Translating gives CASSSHSGGYQPQHF. J is TRBJ1-5 and V is TRBV6-2 or TRBV6-3, with TRBD1 identical over 8 bases. Germline-derived CDR1 and CDR2 are MNHEY and SVGEGT. The CDR3 extends over 15 amino acids.

This chain uses TRBV7-9 with TRBJ1-1; TRBD1 matches 8 bases. The CDR3 totals 14 residues. The germline gives CDR1 SEHNR, CDR2 FQNEAQ (reference sequence). Trimming took 4 bases from V and 4 from J; bases not matched to a gene: 5. For the CDR3, the DNA is TGTGCCAGCAGCTCCACAGGGGGGACCACTGAAGCTTTCTTT. Translated: CASSSTGGTTEAFF.

This chain joins TRBV28 and TRBJ2-7; TRBD1 matches 8 bases. CDR3 length equals 15 residues. The V gene's germline CDR1 is MDHEN and CDR2 SYDVKM. V was pared by 5 bases and J by 3 bases, with 9 bases of the junction left unmatched. The CDR3 reads CASSAPGQGIYEQYF. The DNA for the CDR3 is TGTGCCAGCAGTGCCCCAGGACAGGGTATCTACGAGCAGTACTTC.

The chain links TRBV6-5 to TRBJ1-5; 7 nucleotides align to TRBD1. The CDR3 length is 15 residues. The germline V gene encodes CDR1 MNHEY and CDR2 SVGAGI. V was clipped by 6 bases and J by 6 bases; unmatched bases: 11. The CDR3 sequence is CASSPDRAAGQPQHF. Written as DNA, the CDR3 is TGTGCCAGCAGCCCCGACAGGGCCGCGGGTCAGCCCCAGCATTTT.

The V gene is TRBV19, the J gene TRBJ2-1, with D unclear. The germline V and J ends were trimmed by 3 bases and 10 bases, with 16 bases remaining between them. The germline V gene encodes CDR1 LNHDA and CDR2 SQIVND (reference sequence). This CDR3 spans 14 amino acids. This CDR3 is CASSIGSAAREQFF. Written as DNA, the CDR3 is TGTGCCAGTAGTATTGGGTCGGCGGCGAGAGAGCAGTTCTTC.

The V gene is TRBV6-5, the J gene TRBJ2-3, with 8 bases aligning to TRBD1. The CDR3 runs 14 residues. CDR1 and CDR2 from the germline V gene are MNHEY and SVGAGI. V gave up 8 bases and J gave up 0 bases; unmatched junction bases: 4. This chain's CDR3 is CASVDRGSTDTQYF. For the CDR3, the DNA is TGTGCCAGCGTCGACAGGGGTAGCACAGATACGCAGTATTTT.

In this sample, this clone turned up once. The chain links TRBV2 to TRBJ2-5; 14 positions agree with TRBD2. Germline trimming cut 4 bases from V and 9 bases from J; bases unmatched to any gene: 7. The CDR3 contains 15 residues. The germline gives CDR1 SNHLY, CDR2 FYNNEI. The DNA for the CDR3 is TGTGCCAGCAGTGGGGCGGGACTAGCGGGAGTTTCCCAGTACTTC. Its translation is CASSGAGLAGVSQYF. Supplemented by reference TRBV2 and TRBJ2-5, the full variable domain reads EPEVTQTPSHQVTQMGQEVILRCVPISNHLYFYWYRQILGQKVEFLVSFYNNEISEKSEIFDDQFSVERPDGSNFTLKIRSTKLEDSAMYFCASSGAGLAGVSQYFGPGTRLLVL.

This chain uses TRBV2 with TRBJ1-1, with D maybe TRBD1 (6 bases). This CDR3 is built from 13 residues. The germline CDR1 and CDR2 sequences are SNHLY and FYNNEI. V lost 11 bases and J 5 bases, leaving 18 bases between the germline ends. The CDR3 nucleotides read TGTGCCTCTCAAACAGGGATGGGGACTGAAGCTTTCTTT. It specifies CASQTGMGTEAFF.

This chain links TRBV20-1 with TRBJ2-4; TRBD1 might be the D (5 bases). The CDR3 totals 12 residues. V lost 3 bases and J 8 bases, leaving 11 bases between the germline ends. Germline-derived CDR1 and CDR2 are DFQATT and SNEGSKA (reference sequence). CDR3 sequence reads: CSASPGIDIQYF. The DNA for the CDR3 is TGCAGTGCTAGTCCAGGGATCGACATTCAGTACTTC.

The J gene is TRBJ1-2, the V gene TRBV11-1, with D tentatively TRBD1 (5 bases). The V end lost 2 bases, the J end lost 6 bases, and 19 bases lay between the germline ends. Germline V CDR1 and CDR2: SGHAT, FQDESV (reference sequence). The CDR3 is made up of 16 amino acids. CDR3 nucleotides: TGTGCCAGCAGCTTAATGGAGTCAGGGCAGGCGAATGGCTACACCTTC. Translated, it gives CASSLMESGQANGYTF. The full variable domain, rest sourced from reference TRBV11-1 and TRBJ1-2, is EAEVAQSPRYKITEKSQAVAFWCDPISGHATLYWYRQILGQGPELLVQFQDESVVDDSQLPKDRFSAERLKGVDSTLKIQPAELGDSAMYLCASSLMESGQANGYTFGSGTRLTVV.

The table lists this clone with a count of one. V usage is TRBV18 and J usage is TRBJ2-7, with 7 positions matching TRBD2. V shed 1 base and J 2 bases; nucleotides not matched to a gene: 11. Germline assignment: CDR1 KGHSH and CDR2 LQKENI. CDR3 size: 17 residues. The CDR3 coding sequence is TGTGCCAGCTCACCACTAAACCGGGACTACCAAACCTACGAGCAGTACTTC. This codes for CASSPLNRDYQTYEQYF.

This chain connects TRBV14 to TRBJ2-7; 12 positions agree with TRBD2. CDR3 size: 15 residues. Germline values: CDR1 SGHDN, CDR2 FVKESK. V shed 1 base, J shed 6 bases, and the junction held 4 bases outside the gene matches. Here the CDR3 DNA reads TGTGCCAGCAGCCAAGCCGGGACTAGCGGGCGCGAGCAGTACTTC. Amino acid sequence: CASSQAGTSGREQYF.

The V gene is TRBV2, the J gene TRBJ2-1; TRBD2 might be the D (5 bases). CDR1 SNHLY and CDR2 FYNNEI come from the germline V gene. CDR3 length: 14 residues. V dropped 2 bases and J dropped 15 bases, with 20 bases sitting between them. The CDR3 bases are TGTGCCAGCAGTGAATCATTAGTAGACTATATCGCGTTCTTC. It specifies CASSESLVDYIAFF.

J is TRBJ2-5 and V is TRBV20-1; no firm D call. The CDR3 has 12 amino acids. The V end lost 3 bases, the J end lost 7 bases, and 12 bases lay between the germline ends. Germline CDR1 DFQATT, CDR2 SNEGSKA (reference sequence). DNA of the CDR3: TGCAGTGCTAGTGTCAGACTGGGGACCCAGTACTTC. It codes for CSASVRLGTQYF.

The chain links TRBV7-6 to TRBJ2-3; TRBD1 agrees at 8 bases. V dropped 2 bases and J dropped 4; count of bases not matched to a gene: 11. Germline V gene sequence: CDR1 SGHVS, CDR2 FNYEAQ. The CDR3 spans 17 residues. The CDR3 here is CASSLMPAGGAADTQYF. CDR3 DNA: TGTGCCAGCAGCTTAATGCCGGCAGGGGGCGCGGCAGATACGCAGTATTTT.